This T cell receptor (beta chain) appears in the sequencing data of a study of T cell responses to AZD1222 COVID-19 vaccine. The V end lost 6 bases, the J end lost 5 bases, and 5 bases lay between the germline ends. The germline V gene encodes CDR1 KGHSH and CDR2 LQKENI. This CDR3 is built from 11 residues. Study-wide points: Clonal diversity was possibly underestimated, and white British individuals and females predominated among donors.

Some clones are missing from TCRdb's copy, which holds only in-frame ones; the method was immunoSEQ multiplex PCR. This sample has some 150,000 clones; 85% to 95% occur once, and the top ten carry less than 1.6%. Comments on this clone: The antigen is unknown.

The chain uses TRBV18 and TRBJ2-1; the D is unclear. This TCR was sampled from an adult who received the AZD1222 COVID-19 vaccine. The sequenced sample was peripheral blood, obtained 28 days after the second AZD1222 dose. This CDR3 is CASSLNNEQFF. CDR3 nucleotide sequence: TGTGCCAGCTCCCTTAACAATGAGCAGTTCTTC.